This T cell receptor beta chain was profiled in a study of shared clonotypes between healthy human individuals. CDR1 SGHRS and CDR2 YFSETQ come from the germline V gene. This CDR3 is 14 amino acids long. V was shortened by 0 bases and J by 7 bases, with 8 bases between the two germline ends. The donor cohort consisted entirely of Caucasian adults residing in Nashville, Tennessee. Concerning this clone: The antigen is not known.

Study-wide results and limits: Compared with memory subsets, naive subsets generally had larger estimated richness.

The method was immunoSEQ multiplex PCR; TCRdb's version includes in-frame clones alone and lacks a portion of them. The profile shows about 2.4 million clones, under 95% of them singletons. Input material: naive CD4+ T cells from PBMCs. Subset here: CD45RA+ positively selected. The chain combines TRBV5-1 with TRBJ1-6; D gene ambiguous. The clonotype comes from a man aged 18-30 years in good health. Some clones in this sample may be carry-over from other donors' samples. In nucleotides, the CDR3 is TGCGCCAGCAGCTTGGACAGTCGGAATTCACCCCTCCACTTT. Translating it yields CASSLDSRNSPLHF.